A selection of T cell receptor beta chains follows, all from one sample in a study of cytomegalovirus exposure and HLA in healthy donors. Using immunoSEQ multiplex PCR, the repertoire was profiled, and TCRdb retains in-frame clones only, with some absent. The repertoire table contains over 200,000 clones. The sequencing input was PBMCs. The source is a woman aged 30 to 39 in good health and CMV-seropositive. Each CDR3 is given with its conserved first and last residue. The order of the fields is J gene, V gene, D gene, CDR3 protein, CDR3 DNA. D genes are given only for firm matches.

>TRBJ2-1|TRBV7-9|TRBD1
CASSFGQGGYNEQFF
TGTGCCAGCAGCTTCGGACAGGGAGGTTACAATGAGCAGTTCTTC
>TRBJ1-2|TRBV19|NA
CASSREGGASRSGYTF
TGTGCCAGTAGTAGAGAGGGGGGAGCCTCTCGGTCTGGCTACACCTTC
>TRBJ1-1|TRBV7-9|NA
CASSETFRTEAFF
TGTGCCAGCAGCGAAACGTTCAGGACTGAAGCTTTCTTT
>TRBJ1-5|TRBV2|TRBD1
CASTFRGAYQPQHF
TGTGCCAGCACCTTCAGGGGGGCCTATCAGCCCCAGCATTTT
>TRBJ2-7|TRBV6-6|NA
CASSYSWQGGSYEQYF
TGTGCCAGCAGTTACTCGTGGCAGGGGGGTTCCTACGAGCAGTACTTC
>TRBJ1-1|TRBV10-3|TRBD1
CAISVTKGQGAMNTEAFF
TGTGCCATCAGTGTTACGAAGGGACAGGGGGCTATGAACACTGAAGCTTTCTTT
>TRBJ2-7|TRBV4-1|TRBD1
CASSQVSGQFFSYEQYF
TGCGCCAGCAGCCAAGTTTCGGGACAGTTTTTCTCCTACGAGCAGTACTTC
>TRBJ2-3|TRBV6-5|TRBD2
CATQTSGNTDTQYF
TGTGCCACACAAACTAGCGGGAACACAGATACGCAGTATTTT
>TRBJ1-2|TRBV27|TRBD1
CASSFSGTGASYGYTF
TGTGCCAGCAGTTTCTCCGGGACAGGAGCCTCTTATGGCTACACCTTC
>TRBJ2-1|TRBV9|TRBD2
CASSGLAGFNEQFF
TGTGCCAGCTCGGGACTAGCGGGATTCAATGAGCAGTTCTTC
>TRBJ1-2|TRBV28|TRBD1
CASSSHGQGQGYGYTF
TGTGCCAGCAGTTCGCACGGACAGGGTCAGGGTTATGGCTACACCTTC
>TRBJ2-7|TRBV5-4|NA
CASSPWFGGNEQYF
TGTGCCAGCAGCCCCTGGTTCGGAGGAAACGAGCAGTACTTC
>TRBJ2-7|TRBV28|NA
CASSFRGALLHEQYF
TGTGCCAGCAGTTTCCGTGGGGCCCTTCTCCACGAGCAGTACTTC
>TRBJ2-1|TRBV9|TRBD2
CASSGDWGGTYNEQFF
TGTGCCAGCAGCGGGGATTGGGGGGGGACCTACAATGAGCAGTTCTTC
>TRBJ1-1|TRBV9|NA
CASSVGVGGSEAFF
TGTGCCAGCAGCGTAGGGGTTGGGGGGTCTGAAGCTTTCTTT
>TRBJ1-3|TRBV7-9|NA
CASSLVSSGNTIYF
TGTGCCAGCAGCTTAGTGAGCTCTGGAAACACCATATATTTT
>TRBJ1-4|TRBV27|NA
CASSPRSVTNEKLFF
TGTGCCAGCAGTCCACGCTCGGTAACTAATGAAAAACTGTTTTTT
>TRBJ2-6|TRBV29-1|TRBD2
CSAWTSGSISGANVLTF
TGCAGCGCCTGGACTAGCGGGTCGATCTCTGGGGCCAACGTCCTGACTTTC
>TRBJ1-1|TRBV9|NA
CASSLRVNTEAFF
TGTGCCAGCAGTCTACGAGTGAACACTGAAGCTTTCTTT
>TRBJ2-7|TRBV5-6|TRBD2
CASSLDSSGGLYEQYF
TGTGCCAGCAGCTTGGACTCTAGCGGGGGGCTCTACGAGCAGTACTTC
>TRBJ1-4|TRBV6-6|NA
CASTSRSEALREKLFF
TGTGCCAGCACCTCCCGTTCGGAGGCTTTACGTGAAAAACTGTTTTTT
>TRBJ2-7|TRBV5-4|TRBD2
CASSLAGTSVDEQYF
TGTGCCAGCAGCTTGGCCGGGACTAGTGTAGACGAGCAGTACTTC
>TRBJ1-2|TRBV12-5|TRBD1
CASGLPRQGLDYGYTF
TGTGCTAGTGGTTTGCCCCGACAGGGTTTGGACTATGGCTACACCTTC
>TRBJ2-3|TRBV9|NA
CASSVTAQDYTDTQYF
TGTGCCAGCAGTGTGACGGCCCAGGACTACACAGATACGCAGTATTTT
>TRBJ2-5|TRBV6-1|TRBD2
CASSAGLAENQETQYF
TGTGCCAGCAGTGCTGGACTAGCGGAGAACCAAGAGACCCAGTACTTC
>TRBJ2-1|TRBV6-4|TRBD1
CASSVDRDRAQFF
TGTGCCAGCAGTGTAGACCGGGACAGGGCGCAGTTCTTC
>TRBJ1-1|TRBV4-1|NA
CASSQIGQGTTEAFF
TGCGCCAGCAGCCAAATAGGGCAGGGCACCACTGAAGCTTTCTTT
>TRBJ2-7|TRBV7-2|NA
CASSGGTAPSYEQYF
TGTGCCAGCAGCGGCGGGACGGCACCCTCCTACGAGCAGTACTTC
>TRBJ2-3|TRBV5-3|TRBD2
CARSNTSGGGTDTQYF
TGTGCCAGAAGCAATACTAGCGGGGGAGGAACAGATACGCAGTATTTT
>TRBJ2-6|TRBV19|NA
CASSIESSGANVLTF
TGTGCCAGTAGTATTGAGAGCTCTGGGGCCAACGTCCTGACTTTC
>TRBJ1-4|TRBV5-6|NA
CASSLGGGDEKLFF
TGTGCCAGCAGCCTGGGAGGAGGGGACGAAAAACTGTTTTTT
>TRBJ1-2|TRBV7-9|NA
CASSLSAGRLDYTF
TGTGCCAGCAGCTTATCGGCAGGGAGACTAGACTACACCTTC
>TRBJ2-1|TRBV9|TRBD2
CASSVAGGNNEQFF
TGTGCCAGCAGCGTAGCGGGAGGAAACAATGAGCAGTTCTTC
>TRBJ1-2|TRBV15|NA
CATSRVGGYGYTF
TGTGCCACCAGCAGAGTGGGGGGGTATGGCTACACCTTC
>TRBJ2-1|TRBV5-6|NA
CASSFGGEQFF
TGTGCCAGCAGCTTCGGTGGTGAGCAGTTCTTC
>TRBJ2-5|TRBV9|TRBD1
CASSSTGAETQYF
TGTGCCAGCAGTTCAACAGGGGCAGAGACCCAGTACTTC
>TRBJ1-1|TRBV7-9|TRBD1
CASSIPGQLNTEAFF
TGTGCCAGCAGCATACCGGGACAGCTGAACACTGAAGCTTTCTTT
>TRBJ1-2|TRBV18|TRBD1
CASSPPGQGTYGYTF
TGTGCCAGCTCACCGCCGGGACAGGGGACGTATGGCTACACCTTC
>TRBJ2-5|TRBV27|TRBD1
CASSPGGQETQYF
TGTGCCAGCAGTCCAGGGGGCCAAGAGACCCAGTACTTC
>TRBJ1-2|TRBV27|NA
CASGPSGGEVNYGYTF
TGTGCCAGCGGACCCTCAGGCGGGGAGGTAAACTATGGCTACACCTTC
>TRBJ1-5|TRBV21-1|NA
CASSTPETDSNQPQHF
TGTGCCAGCAGCACCCCCGAGACAGATAGCAATCAGCCCCAGCATTTT
>TRBJ2-7|TRBV7-9|TRBD2
CASSLVWEGSYEQYF
TGTGCCAGCAGCTTAGTGTGGGAGGGCTCCTACGAGCAGTACTTC
>TRBJ1-4|TRBV19|NA
CASNPPGTGRNEKLFF
TGTGCCAGCAACCCCCCCGGAACAGGAAGGAATGAAAAACTGTTTTTT
>TRBJ2-7|TRBV15|NA
CATSRDYGRQNEQYF
TGTGCCACCAGCAGAGATTATGGTAGACAGAACGAGCAGTACTTC
>TRBJ2-1|TRBV10-2|TRBD2
CASNSRDYYNEQFF
TGCGCCAGCAATTCCCGGGACTACTACAATGAGCAGTTCTTC
>TRBJ1-1|TRBV10-1|NA
CASSESRGRLTEAFF
TGCGCCAGCAGTGAGTCTCGGGGTCGGTTGACTGAAGCTTTCTTT
>TRBJ1-1|TRBV21-1|NA
CATDRGQNTEAFF
TGTGCCACTGACAGGGGGCAGAACACTGAAGCTTTCTTT
>TRBJ1-1|TRBV2|TRBD1
CASSGQGNTEAFF
TGTGCCAGCAGCGGACAGGGAAACACTGAAGCTTTCTTT
>TRBJ1-2|TRBV5-1|NA
CASSLVAGNYGYTF
TGCGCCAGCAGCTTGGTAGCGGGTAACTATGGCTACACCTTC
>TRBJ2-1|TRBV10-3|TRBD1
CAISESYRGRYNEQFF
TGTGCCATCAGTGAGTCCTACAGGGGGCGATACAATGAGCAGTTCTTC
>TRBJ1-4|TRBV6-5|TRBD1
CASRNRGLDEKLFF
TGTGCCAGCAGAAACAGGGGGCTTGATGAAAAACTGTTTTTT
>TRBJ1-1|TRBV2|TRBD1
CASTLQGALGTEAFF
TGTGCCAGCACATTACAGGGGGCCTTGGGCACTGAAGCTTTCTTT
>TRBJ1-2|TRBV5-1|NA
CASSFSGVDYGYTF
TGCGCCAGCAGCTTCTCAGGGGTTGACTATGGCTACACCTTT
>TRBJ1-5|TRBV7-9|NA
CASSLAQFSNQPQHF
TGTGCCAGCAGCTTAGCACAGTTTAGCAATCAGCCCCAGCATTTT
>TRBJ2-5|TRBV15|NA
CATSRGDRRGGTQYF
TGTGCCACCAGCAGAGGAGACAGGCGCGGAGGGACCCAGTACTTC
>TRBJ1-1|TRBV6-1|NA
CASKRGRNTEAFF
TGTGCCAGCAAAAGGGGCAGGAACACTGAAGCTTTCTTT
>TRBJ1-1|TRBV7-6|NA
CASSPAQQGIREAFF
TGTGCCAGCAGCCCCGCCCAACAGGGAATCCGTGAAGCTTTCTTT